One and the same sample provided the 3 T cell receptor beta chains below, sequenced in a study of blood T cell repertoires in COVID-19. Method: immunoSEQ multiplex PCR; TCRdb's copy keeps in-frame clones and lacks some. The data contain under 150,000 clones, 65% to 85% of them singletons. Input material: peripheral blood. The receptors originated from a man older than 75 with active or convalescent COVID-19.

This chain links TRBV7-2 with TRBJ1-2, with 10 nucleotides matching TRBD1. CDR3 length: 15 amino acids. J was trimmed by 4 bases and V by 3 bases; bases with no gene match: 5. The germline V gene encodes CDR1 SGHTA and CDR2 FQGNSA. The CDR3 region is CASSFGQGELYGYTF. The DNA of the CDR3 is TGTGCCAGCAGCTTTGGACAGGGGGAACTCTATGGCTACACCTTC. The full variable domain, with the rest looked up from reference TRBV7-2 and TRBJ1-2, is GAGVSQSPSNKVTEKGKDVELRCDPISGHTALYWYRQSLGQGLEFLIYFQGNSAPDKSGLPSDRFSAERTGGSVSTLTIQRTQQEDSAVYLCASSFGQGELYGYTFGSGTRLTVV.

The genes are TRBV10-3 and TRBJ1-5; TRBD1 matches 11 bases. Losses at the gene ends were 2 bases for V and 2 bases for J; bases not matched to a gene: 5. The CDR3 has 17 residues. The germline CDR1 and CDR2 sequences are ENHRY and SYGVKD. CDR3 loop: CAISEPGTGGGNQPQHF. DNA for the CDR3: TGTGCCATCAGTGAGCCTGGGACAGGGGGAGGCAATCAGCCCCAGCATTTT.

The chain links TRBV27 to TRBJ2-4; D is unresolved. The length of the CDR3 is 13 residues. From germline, CDR1 is MNHEY and CDR2 SMNVEV (reference sequence). V was trimmed by 2 bases and J by 7 bases, leaving 9 bases between them. In DNA, the CDR3 is TGTGCCAGCAGTTTAAATCCCGGGAACATTCAGTACTTC. It encodes CASSLNPGNIQYF.